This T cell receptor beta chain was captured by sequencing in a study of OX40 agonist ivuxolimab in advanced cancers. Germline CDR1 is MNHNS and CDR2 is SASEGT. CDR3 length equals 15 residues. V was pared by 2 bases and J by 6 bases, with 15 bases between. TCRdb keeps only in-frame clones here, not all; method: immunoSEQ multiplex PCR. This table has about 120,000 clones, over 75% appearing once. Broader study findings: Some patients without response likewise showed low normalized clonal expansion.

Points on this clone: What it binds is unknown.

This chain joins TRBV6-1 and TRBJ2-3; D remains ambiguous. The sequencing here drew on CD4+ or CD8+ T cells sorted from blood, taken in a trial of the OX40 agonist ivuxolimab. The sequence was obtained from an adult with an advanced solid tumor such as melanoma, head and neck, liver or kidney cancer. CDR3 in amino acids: CASSESPSGVDTQYF. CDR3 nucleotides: TGTGCCAGCAGTGAAAGTCCCTCCGGCGTGGATACGCAGTATTTT.